The 27 T cell receptor beta chains below were found in one sample sequenced in a study of glioma-infiltrating T cells. TCR alpha and beta CDR3 regions were amplified from RNA using iRepertoire nested multiplex PCR. MiXCR, run by TCRdb on the multiplex PCR reads, gives a single entry per CDR3 protein. The data show about 400,000 distinct CDR3 sequences, 41% seen once. Sequences were obtained from glioma tissue, nonneoplastic brain tissue, or PBMCs (not recorded which). These receptors all come from a human donor with low-grade glioma or glioblastoma, undergoing nonglioma brain surgery, or in good health (not recorded which).

This clonotype was counted between two and nine times. This sequence joins TRBV6-1 and TRBJ2-1, with 10 bases aligning to TRBD1. Germline V gene sequence: CDR1 MNHNS, CDR2 SASEGT. Trimming at V came to 6 bases and at J to 6 bases, leaving 5 bases not matched to a gene. The length of the CDR3 is 14 residues. The DNA for the CDR3 is TGTGCCAGCAGGGTAGACAGGGGGCGCAATGAGCAGTTCTTC. Its protein product is CASRVDRGRNEQFF.

As for this clonotype: This may be a read error: a much more frequent sequence differs by one nucleotide. This chain joins TRBV6-5 and TRBJ2-7; the D is unclear. This CDR3 comprises 15 residues. Looked up from germline, CDR1 is MNHEY and CDR2 is SVGAGI. The CDR3 region has the DNA TGTGCCGGCAGTTATCCGCTTAGCCGGAGCTACGAGCAGTACTTC. Translating it yields CAGSYPLSRSYEQYF.

This clonotype was recorded a few times. The chain is built from TRBV4-2 and TRBJ2-7, with 9 bases lining up with TRBD1. This CDR3 is 16 amino acids long. CDR1 LGHNA and CDR2 YNFKEQ come from the germline V gene. V lost 2 bases to trimming and J lost 4 bases; unmatched junction nucleotides: 9. CDR3 nucleotide sequence: TGTGCCAGCAGCCAACCGTTGGGACAGGGAAAATACGAGCAGTACTTC. It encodes CASSQPLGQGKYEQYF.

The chain recombines TRBV2 with TRBJ2-2; D perhaps matches TRBD1 (5 bases). The CDR3 spans 15 residues. The V end was cut by 4 bases, the J end by 4 bases, with 13 bases between. Germline V CDR1 and CDR2: SNHLY, FYNNEI. CDR3 protein: CASSGVGHFTGELFF. In DNA form, the CDR3 reads TGTGCCAGCAGTGGAGTTGGACACTTCACCGGGGAGCTGTTTTTT. The full variable domain, completed using reference TRBV2 and TRBJ2-2, is EPEVTQTPSHQVTQMGQEVILRCVPISNHLYFYWYRQILGQKVEFLVSFYNNEISEKSEIFDDQFSVERPDGSNFTLKIRSTKLEDSAMYFCASSGVGHFTGELFFGEGSRLTVL.

This clonotype was recorded at least ten times. The chain combines TRBV29-1 with TRBJ2-3, with 7 bases aligning to TRBD1. This CDR3 has 13 amino acids. Germline CDR1 is SQVTM and CDR2 is ANQGSEA. J gave up 1 base and V 5 bases, and 3 bases lay outside the gene matches. CDR3 protein: CSVRQGGTDTQYF. The CDR3, as DNA: TGCAGCGTTCGACAGGGTGGCACAGATACGCAGTATTTT.

The chain is built from TRBV20-1 and TRBJ1-3; no clear D gene. There are 20 residues in the CDR3. The germline CDR1 and CDR2 sequences are DFQATT and SNEGSKA (reference sequence). V shed 5 bases and J shed 2 bases, with 31 bases lying between them. The CDR3 region has the DNA TGCAGTGCTGACTACCAATGGACCACCTTAAAAGGGAGCACTGGAAACACCATATATTTT. Its translation is CSADYQWTTLKGSTGNTIYF.

The chain joins TRBV20-1 to TRBJ2-4; D is undetermined. The germline V gene encodes CDR1 DFQATT and CDR2 SNEGSKA (reference sequence). The CDR3 spans 16 residues. V was pared by 0 bases and J by 0 bases, with 12 bases between. The CDR3 DNA follows: TGCAGTGCTAGAGACTACCTTCTTTTAGCCAAAAACATTCAGTACTTC. Protein: CSARDYLLLAKNIQYF.

The rearrangement links TRBV12-3 or TRBV12-4 to TRBJ2-2; tentative D call: TRBD1 (5 bases). The CDR3 is made up of 16 amino acids. The V and J ends lost 1 base and 5 bases respectively, with 14 bases between them. CDR3 amino acids: CASSLVSRGGTGELFF. CDR3 DNA sequence: TGTGCCAGCAGTTTAGTCTCTAGGGGCGGAACCGGGGAGCTGTTTTTT.

This rearrangement joins TRBV20-1 to TRBJ1-5, with D hard to call. This CDR3 is built from 14 residues. Trimming stripped 4 bases from V and 0 bases from J, with 10 bases between. Per germline, CDR1 DFQATT and CDR2 SNEGSKA (reference sequence). CDR3 nucleotides: TGCAGTGCTAACACACGGAATAGCAATCAGCCCCAGCATTTT. Translation gives CSANTRNSNQPQHF.

This clonotype has ten or more counts. Sequence at one end of the junction differs from germline and may be a read error. The chain has TRBV7-7 and TRBJ1-3; D possibly corresponds to TRBD1 (6 bases). The germline V gene encodes CDR1 SSHAT and CDR2 FNYEAQ (reference sequence). The CDR3 sequence is 16 residues long. The DNA of the CDR3 is TGTGCTAGCAGCTTGGGGGGCTTGGGCTCTGGAAACACCATATATTTT. It codes for CASSLGGLGSGNTIYF.

This clonotype has only one observation. The chain uses TRBV7-9 and TRBJ1-1, with a tentative D call TRBD1 (5 bases). Trimming pared 5 bases from V and 6 bases from J, leaving 19 bases between. The V gene's germline CDR1 is SEHNR and CDR2 FQNEAQ (reference sequence). CDR3 size: 15 residues. The CDR3 spells CASSPLSTGLAEAFF. As DNA, the CDR3 is TGTGCCAGCAGCCCCCTTTCGACGGGACTCGCTGAAGCTTTCTTT.

This clonotype was detected only a few times. The CDR3 coding sequence is TGTGCCAGCAGCCAGGGATCTTGGTTGGATACGCAGTATTTT. Amino acid sequence: CASSQGSWLDTQYF. This chain joins TRBV7-2 and TRBJ2-3; D may be TRBD1 (5 bases). In germline, CDR1 is SGHTA, CDR2 FQGNSA. Trimming pared 5 bases from V and 6 bases from J, leaving 15 bases between. This CDR3 has 14 residues. The full variable domain, with the rest looked up from reference TRBV7-2 and TRBJ2-3, is GAGVSQSPSNKVTEKGKDVELRCDPISGHTALYWYRQSLGQGLEFLIYFQGNSAPDKSGLPSDRFSAERTGGSVSTLTIQRTQQEDSAVYLCASSQGSWLDTQYFGPGTRLTVL.

A word on this clonotype: A single base separates this from a much larger clone, so it may be a read error. The V and J genes are TRBV7-2 and TRBJ2-1; 10 bases are a match to TRBD2. There are 15 residues in the CDR3. The V gene's germline CDR1 is SGHTA and CDR2 FQGNSA. J gave up 3 bases and V 10 bases, and 9 bases lay outside the gene matches. The CDR3 coding sequence is TGTGCCATCAGGGCTAGCGGGAGAAACTACAATGAGCAGTTCTTC. Its protein is CAIRASGRNYNEQFF.

This chain joins TRBV20-1 and TRBJ2-1; D gene uncertain. Germline CDR1 and CDR2: DFQATT and SNEGSKA (reference sequence). This CDR3 is built from 12 residues. V was trimmed by 4 bases and J by 5 bases, leaving 9 bases between them. CDR3 sequence: CSAIVLDNEQFF. CDR3 nucleotides: TGCAGTGCTATTGTCCTAGACAATGAGCAGTTCTTC.

This clonotype was detected a few times. The CDR3 nucleotides read TGCGCCAGCAGCCCCTACTTCGCCCACTCTAGGGACACTGAAGCTTTCTTT. Protein: CASSPYFAHSRDTEAFF. V gene TRBV4-1 combines with J gene TRBJ1-1; D gene unclear. V was cut by 4 bases and J by 3 bases, with 21 bases left in between. Germline CDR1 MGHRA, CDR2 YSYEKL. The CDR3 runs to 17 residues.

Concerning this clonotype itself: A much larger clonotype is one base distant, so this may be a read error. J is TRBJ2-3 and V is TRBV6-1; D is perhaps TRBD1 or TRBD2 (6 bases each). Germline CDR1 and CDR2: MNHNS and SASEGT. This CDR3 is built from 14 residues. CDR3 sequence (DNA): TGTGCCAGCACCCAACGGGGGCCAACGGATACGAAGTATTTT. Translation gives CASTQRGPTDTKYF.

The gene calls are TRBV9 and TRBJ2-3; D could derive from TRBD1 or TRBD2 (6 bases each). This CDR3 is built from 15 residues. Per the germline V gene, CDR1 is SGDLS and CDR2 is YYNGEE. V lost 3 bases, J lost 2 bases, and 13 bases lay in between. CDR3 sequence: CASSDPRGLTDTQYF. CDR3 DNA: TGTGCCAGCAGCGATCCTCGGGGGCTCACAGATACGCAGTATTTT.

With regard to this clonotype: This may be a read error, as it is one base from a much larger clone. The CDR3 loop is CASGLIRDAGELFF. The DNA of the CDR3 is TGTGCCAGCGGTTTAATCCGGGATGCCGGGGAGCTGTTTTTT. The chain links TRBV27 to TRBJ2-2; a possible D gene is TRBD2 (5 bases). The germline CDR1 and CDR2 sequences are MNHEY and SMNVEV (reference sequence). This CDR3 region has 14 residues.

V and J are TRBV18 and TRBJ2-7; 9 nucleotides align to TRBD2. The germline CDR1 and CDR2 sequences are KGHSH and LQKENI. J lost 7 bases, V lost 3 bases, and 13 bases had no gene match. The length of the CDR3 is 16 residues. The DNA for the CDR3 is TGTGCCAGCTCACCTCCCGGCACTAGCGGGCTAAGAGAGCAGTACTTC. Translated, it gives CASSPPGTSGLREQYF.

Points on this clonotype: The conserved final phenylalanine or tryptophan is absent from the CDR3, which likely points to a read error. V gene TRBV20-1 combines with J gene TRBJ2-3; 11 nucleotides match TRBD2. Germline loops: CDR1 DFQATT, CDR2 SNEGSKA (reference sequence). V dropped 1 base and J dropped 3; count of bases not matched to a gene: 3. CDR3 length: 15 amino acids. Here the CDR3 DNA reads TGCAGTGCTAGAGTAGCGGGAGGGGAGACAGATACGCAGTATTCT. The encoded protein is CSARVAGGETDTQYS.

This clonotype was observed many times. The genes are TRBV18 and TRBJ2-3; 9 bases align to TRBD2. Germline V gene data show CDR1 as KGHSH and CDR2 as LQKENI. The CDR3 is 15 amino acids. J was trimmed by 0 bases and V by 8 bases; bases with no gene match: 6. In DNA form, the CDR3 reads TGTGCCAGCAGTGAAACTAGCGGGAGCACAGATACGCAGTATTTT. Translation gives CASSETSGSTDTQYF.

Note on this clonotype: One base away lies a much larger clone, so this may be a sequencing read error. V gene TRBV15 combines with J gene TRBJ2-3; D unclear. Looked up from germline, CDR1 is LNHNV and CDR2 is YYDKDF (reference sequence). The CDR3 consists of 14 residues. The CDR3 coding sequence is TGTGCCACCAGCGGAGATCGGGGCACAGATACGCAGTATTTT. This gives the protein CATSGDRGTDTQYF.

This clonotype was counted ten times or more. The DNA for the CDR3 is TGCAGTGCACCCGACAGCGTCTATGGCTACACCTTC. It specifies CSAPDSVYGYTF. The chain combines TRBV20-1 with TRBJ1-2; the D gene is possibly TRBD1 (5 bases). The CDR3 length is 12 residues. V was pared by 6 bases and J by 4 bases, with 12 bases between. Germline assignment: CDR1 DFQATT and CDR2 SNEGSKA (reference sequence).

On this clonotype itself: With a much larger clone just one base away, this may be a read error. The rearrangement uses TRBV6-1 and TRBJ2-1; D may be TRBD2 (6 bases). CDR1 MNHNS and CDR2 SASEGT come from the germline V gene. CDR3 length: 14 residues. This CDR3 is CASRRDLSSYERYF. The CDR3 DNA follows: TGTGCCAGCAGGCGGGACTTAAGCTCCTACGAGCGGTACTTC.

This clonotype has just a few counts. The gene calls are TRBV27 and TRBJ2-3; 11 bases line up with TRBD2. The V segment lost 2 bases and the J segment 3 bases; nucleotides outside the gene matches: 10. Germline V gene data show CDR1 as MNHEY and CDR2 as SMNVEV (reference sequence). The CDR3 contains 18 residues. The CDR3 loop is CASSLINSLAGGTDTQYF. The CDR3 DNA reads as TGTGCCAGCAGTTTAATAAACAGTTTAGCGGGAGGGACAGATACGCAGTATTTT.

To note about this clonotype: An end of the junction differs from the germline gene, which may be a read error. The chain links TRBV27 to TRBJ2-1, with 7 bases aligning to TRBD2. This CDR3 is 16 amino acids long. The germline CDR1 and CDR2 sequences are MNHEY and SMNVEV (reference sequence). This CDR3 is CASRASGAGRGKEKLF. The CDR3 nucleotides read TGTGCCAGCAGAGCCAGCGGGGCAGGGAGGGGAAAGGAGAAGTTATTC.

CDR3 DNA: TGTGCCAGTAGTATAGATAGCGGACCGGTCAGACTGTTTTTT. This sequence encodes CASSIDSGPVRLFF. This chain joins TRBV19 and TRBJ1-4; D gene unclear. CDR1 and CDR2 (germline): LNHDA, SQIVND (reference sequence). Trimming shortened V by 0 bases and J by 13 bases, and 15 bases separated the two germline ends. The CDR3 runs 14 residues.